This TCR beta chain emerged from a study of regulatory T cells in long-lasting Graves disease. Arm-PCR with iRepertoire HTBI primers amplified the CDR3 regions for these TCR beta libraries. TCRdb redid the calling of the multiplex PCR reads with MiXCR, one entry per CDR3 protein. The data contain 400,000 to 500,000 distinct CDR3 sequences, roughly 23% of them singletons. The sample holds a few counts of this clonotype. Time point noted: persistent/refractory GD, antithyroid drugs over 5 years with positive TRAb. The TCR library was made from RNA that had been extracted from PBMCs in TRIzol. The V gene end was trimmed by 6 bases and the J gene end by 3 bases; junction bases not matched to a gene: 3. Germline CDR1 is MDHEN and CDR2 is SYDVKM. The CDR3 loop spans 14 amino acids.

The chain carries TRBV28 and TRBJ2-3, with TRBD1 matching over 10 bases. This clonotype was sampled from a female donor with Graves disease. The specimen comprised peripheral blood mononuclear cells (PBMCs), sampled when the disease was refractory, from a patient treated with antithyroid drugs. The CDR3 bases are TGTGCCAGCAGACTGGGACAGGGGACAGATACGCAGTATTTT. Translation gives CASRLGQGTDTQYF.